The clone carrying this T cell receptor beta chain showed up just a few times. Its antigen remains unidentified. The record originates from a study of T cells after yellow fever vaccination. On the study more broadly: SMART-Seq v4 Ultra Low Input prepared libraries from low-cell fractions.

Trimming stripped 5 bases from V and 10 bases from J, with 17 bases between. Per germline, CDR1 LNHDA and CDR2 SQIVND (reference sequence). The CDR3 loop spans 13 amino acids. Findings and caveats of the study: Within FACS-sorted repertoires, abundant clonotypes contaminating from the bulk population could be present.

TCRdb passed the 5' RACE reads through MiXCR, listing each CDR3 protein once. The sample holds a few hundred thousand distinct CDR3 sequences, about 4% seen once. The chain uses TRBV19 and TRBJ2-5; no definite D call. This receptor was identified in a man aged 18-30 years who received the YFV17D yellow fever vaccine. The sample was PBMCs, taken 5 days after the yellow fever booster vaccination. The DNA of the CDR3 is TGTGCCAGTAGTTCCAATCCCGTAAACGGCCAGTACTTC. Protein: CASSSNPVNGQYF. Drawing the rest from reference TRBV19 and TRBJ2-5, the complete variable domain is DGGITQSPKYLFRKEGQNVTLSCEQNLNHDAMYWYRQDPGQGLRLIYYSQIVNDFQKGDIAEGYSVSREKKESFPLTVTSAQKNPTAFYLCASSSNPVNGQYFGPGTRLLVL.